A selection of T cell receptor beta chains follows, all from one sample in a study of cytomegalovirus exposure and HLA in healthy donors. Sequencing was performed with immunoSEQ multiplex PCR; in TCRdb, only in-frame clones are kept and a portion is missing. The sample consists of approximately 160,000 clones, around three quarters of them appearing once. The source material was PBMCs. Every receptor here comes from a middle-aged woman in good health and CMV-seronegative. CDR3s leave out the opening cysteine and the closing phenylalanine or tryptophan. Fields, in order: CDR3 protein, J gene, V gene.

ASSLSPDREAGNTIY TRBJ1-3 TRBV5-4
ASSPIQGHSGSYNEQF TRBJ2-1 TRBV5-1
SVTGTSGLREQY TRBJ2-7 TRBV29-1
ASTPTSPGDTQY TRBJ2-3 TRBV7-9
ASSLDSGVNQPQH TRBJ1-5 TRBV5-1
ASRAGGGADTQY TRBJ2-3 TRBV19
ATSRQGPQDTQY TRBJ2-3 TRBV15
AWSVQGVLSNQPQH TRBJ1-5 TRBV30
ASSLVSVPGDAEAF TRBJ1-1 TRBV7-9
ASSQEWSGGHGSGVGETQY TRBJ2-5 TRBV4-1
ASSLAGANQPQH TRBJ1-5 TRBV27
ASSWTSGGETQY TRBJ2-5 TRBV19
ASSIAMGDYEQY TRBJ2-7 TRBV19
AWSGKGRDQY TRBJ2-5 TRBV30